This T cell receptor beta chain was recovered during a study of long-term antiretroviral therapy in people with HIV. At the level of the study: The 2015 recommendation for immediate ART came about a decade after the earliest samples.

From each donor, at least one pre-ART PBMC sample and at least two post-ART PBMC samples were obtained. V shed 1 base, J shed 8 bases, and the junction held 3 bases outside the gene matches. This CDR3 has 15 residues. Germline V gene data show CDR1 as SGDLS and CDR2 as YYNGEE. This was the immunoSEQ v3.0 assay at survey level. Clones were sequenced by immunoSEQ multiplex PCR, and TCRdb holds only the in-frame ones, with some missing. This sample carries 25,000 to 35,000 clones, approximately 96% of them seen once, and the ten largest clones take under 3%. The sample in question was unsorted PBMCs, obtained around 6.6 years after starting antiretroviral therapy. The chain combines TRBV9 with TRBJ2-1, with 13 bases aligning to TRBD2. The source of this sequence is a man aged 25 to 40 with HIV. As DNA, the CDR3 is TGTGCCAGCAGCGTAACTAGCGGGAGGGCCCATGAGCAGTTCTTC. Protein sequence: CASSVTSGRAHEQFF.